The clone carrying this T cell receptor beta chain was counted many times. The antigen is undetermined. These data originate in a study of CD8 T cells in ankylosing spondylitis. Overall study findings and caveats: It was reported that disease-linked clones were significantly enriched in matched ankylosing spondylitis synovial fluid. Among TCR beta sequences, a motif of several highly homologous variants appeared characteristic of ankylosing spondylitis blood.

TCRdb reprocessed the 5' RACE reads via MiXCR and lists one record per CDR3 protein. Here the sample spans fewer than 550,000 distinct CDR3 sequences, 5.3% being singletons. Per the germline V gene, CDR1 is MNHNS and CDR2 is SASEGT. V dropped 8 bases and J dropped 0; count of bases not matched to a gene: 6. The CDR3 covers 16 residues. The TCR originated in a male donor with ankylosing spondylitis. The rearrangement joins TRBV6-1 to TRBJ2-1; 11 nucleotides align to TRBD2. The sequencing input was blood, either unsorted or a sorted T cell fraction (not recorded which). CDR3 DNA sequence: TGTGCCAGCGGGACTAGCGGATCGAGCTCCTACAATGAGCAGTTCTTC. Translating it yields CASGTSGSSSYNEQFF.